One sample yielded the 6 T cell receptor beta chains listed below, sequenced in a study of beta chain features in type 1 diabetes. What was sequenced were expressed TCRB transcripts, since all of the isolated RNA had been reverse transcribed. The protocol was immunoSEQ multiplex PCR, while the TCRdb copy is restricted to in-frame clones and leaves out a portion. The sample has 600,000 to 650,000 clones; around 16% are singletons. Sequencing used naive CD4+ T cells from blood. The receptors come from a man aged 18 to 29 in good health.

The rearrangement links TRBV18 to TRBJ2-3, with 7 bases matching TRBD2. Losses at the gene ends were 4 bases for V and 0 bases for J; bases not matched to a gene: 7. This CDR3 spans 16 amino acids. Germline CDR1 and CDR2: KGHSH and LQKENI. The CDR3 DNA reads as TGTGCCAGCTCACTTTTAACTAGCGTCAGCACAGATACGCAGTATTTT. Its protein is CASSLLTSVSTDTQYF.

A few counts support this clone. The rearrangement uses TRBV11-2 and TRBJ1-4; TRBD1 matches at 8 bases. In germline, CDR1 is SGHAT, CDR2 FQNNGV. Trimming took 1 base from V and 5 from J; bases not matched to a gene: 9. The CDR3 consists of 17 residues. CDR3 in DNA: TGTGCCAGCAGCTTAGGTCGGCTACAGGGGGAGAATGAAAAACTGTTTTTT. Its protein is CASSLGRLQGENEKLFF.

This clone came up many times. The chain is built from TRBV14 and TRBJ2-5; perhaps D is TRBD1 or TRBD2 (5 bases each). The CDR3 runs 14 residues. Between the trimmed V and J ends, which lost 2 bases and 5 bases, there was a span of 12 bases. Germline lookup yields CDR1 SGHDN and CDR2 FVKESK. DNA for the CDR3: TGTGCCAGCAGCCAACGGGACCCCGCGGAGACCCAGTACTTC. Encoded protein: CASSQRDPAETQYF.

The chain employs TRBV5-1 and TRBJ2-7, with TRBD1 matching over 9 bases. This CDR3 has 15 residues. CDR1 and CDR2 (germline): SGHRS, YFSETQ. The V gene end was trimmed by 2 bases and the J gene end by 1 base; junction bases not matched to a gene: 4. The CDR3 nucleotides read TGCGCCAGCAGCTTTCTGACAGGGGGATCCTACGAGCAGTACTTC. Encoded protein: CASSFLTGGSYEQYF.

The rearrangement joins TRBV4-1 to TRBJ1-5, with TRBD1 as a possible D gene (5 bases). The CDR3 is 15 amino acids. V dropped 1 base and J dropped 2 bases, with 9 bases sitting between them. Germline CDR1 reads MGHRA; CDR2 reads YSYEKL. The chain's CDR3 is CASSQVGRGNQPQHF. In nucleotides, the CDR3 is TGCGCCAGCAGCCAAGTGGGACGAGGCAATCAGCCCCAGCATTTT.

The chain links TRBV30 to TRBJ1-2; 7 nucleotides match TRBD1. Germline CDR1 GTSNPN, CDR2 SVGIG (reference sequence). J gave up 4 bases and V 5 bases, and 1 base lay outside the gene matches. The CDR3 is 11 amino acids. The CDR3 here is CAWHRGYGYTF. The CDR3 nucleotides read TGTGCCTGGCACAGGGGCTATGGCTACACCTTC.